What follows are 16 T cell receptor beta chains derived from one specimen sequenced in a study of T cell clones after liver transplantation. Here immunoSEQ multiplex PCR was the method, and the copy in TCRdb shows in-frame clones only, minus some. The sample lists roughly 80,000 clones; roughly 82% were seen once. The sample consisted of CD4+ T cells from blood, taken 45 to 47 months after liver transplant. These receptors all stem from a human patient who received a liver transplant. These T cells may partly come from the graft donor.

In its sample, this clone was seen many times. The chain carries TRBV7-2 and TRBJ2-1; TRBD2 matches at 14 bases. Trimming at V came to 1 base and at J to 15 bases, leaving 11 bases not matched to a gene. Per germline, CDR1 SGHTA and CDR2 FQGNSA. This CDR3 region has 16 residues. CDR3 protein: CASSLEGTSGRWRPFF. The CDR3 region has the DNA TGTGCCAGCAGCTTAGAGGGGACTAGCGGGAGATGGCGGCCGTTCTTC.

The J gene is TRBJ2-7, the V gene TRBV2; TRBD2 matches at 10 bases. The CDR3 is 13 residues long. The trim removed 5 bases at V and 8 bases at J, leaving 6 bases unmatched. Germline V gene data show CDR1 as SNHLY and CDR2 as FYNNEI. The CDR3: CASSPGTSVKQYF. The CDR3 bases are TGTGCCAGCAGTCCCGGGACTAGCGTGAAGCAGTACTTC.

This chain links TRBV28 with TRBJ1-1; 10 bases are a match to TRBD1. CDR1 and CDR2 (germline): MDHEN, SYDVKM. The CDR3 runs 15 residues. Unmatched junction bases numbered 9, after V lost 6 bases and J lost 5 bases. The CDR3 DNA is TGTGCCAGCAGGGTGCCGGGACAGGGGAAAACTGAAGCTTTCTTT. Translating gives CASRVPGQGKTEAFF.

This rearrangement joins TRBV5-1 to TRBJ2-6; no firm D call. This CDR3 contains 15 residues. Germline V CDR1 and CDR2: SGHRS, YFSETQ. The V gene lost 0 bases and the J gene lost 4 bases, with 8 bases spanning the gap. As DNA, the CDR3 is TGCGCCAGCAGCTTGGCGAGTACGGGGGCCAACGTCCTGACTTTC. It codes for CASSLASTGANVLTF. The entire variable domain, with the rest obtained from reference TRBV5-1 and TRBJ2-6, is as follows: KAGVTQTPRYLIKTRGQQVTLSCSPISGHRSVSWYQQTPGQGLQFLFEYFSETQRNKGNFPGRFSGRQFSNSRSEMNVSTLELGDSALYLCASSLASTGANVLTFGAGSRLTVL.

The chain uses TRBV28 and TRBJ1-1, with D possibly matching TRBD1 (5 bases). Germline CDR1 reads MDHEN; CDR2 reads SYDVKM. The CDR3 covers 15 residues. Trimming pared 5 bases from V and 0 bases from J, leaving 13 bases between. The CDR3: CASSPQTVLNTEAFF. The CDR3 coding sequence is TGTGCCAGCAGTCCTCAGACAGTCTTGAACACTGAAGCTTTCTTT.

This chain links TRBV2 with TRBJ2-7; tentatively, D is TRBD2 (5 bases). V lost 4 bases, J lost 7 bases, and 11 bases lay in between. Germline CDR1 and CDR2: SNHLY and FYNNEI. The CDR3 runs to 12 residues. The CDR3 is CASSVGLTEQYF. DNA of the CDR3: TGTGCCAGCAGTGTAGGACTGACGGAGCAGTACTTC.

This clone was picked up one time. The chain is built from TRBV4-1 and TRBJ1-1; TRBD1 matches 9 bases. This CDR3 has 15 residues. V shed 7 bases and J 1 base; nucleotides not matched to a gene: 7. Germline assignment: CDR1 MGHRA and CDR2 YSYEKL. This chain's CDR3 is CASNLGQGPNTEAFF. DNA for the CDR3: TGCGCCAGCAACCTAGGACAGGGGCCGAACACTGAAGCTTTCTTT.

The chain uses TRBV19 and TRBJ1-5; D is unresolved. Germline V CDR1 and CDR2: LNHDA, SQIVND (reference sequence). V lost 2 bases to trimming and J lost 2 bases, with 25 bases between them. The CDR3 totals 20 residues. The CDR3 DNA is TGTGCCAGTAGTATATTACCGACGGTCCCCACAACATTGGGCAATCAGCCCCAGCATTTT. Encoded protein: CASSILPTVPTTLGNQPQHF.

This chain links TRBV6-5 with TRBJ1-1; D remains unclear. Germline CDR1 is MNHEY and CDR2 is SVGAGI. The germline V and J ends were trimmed by 0 bases and 7 bases, with 15 bases remaining between them. The CDR3 is made up of 15 amino acids. The CDR3 protein is CASSYSAGSRLEAFF. DNA for the CDR3: TGTGCCAGCAGTTACTCCGCCGGCTCCAGGCTTGAAGCTTTCTTT.

With regard to this clone: Other DNA sequences in this specimen translate into the identical CDR3. Here the CDR3 reads CASSSGGRDTEAFF. The CDR3 DNA sequence: TGTGCCAGCAGTTCAGGGGGAAGGGACACTGAAGCTTTCTTT. This chain uses TRBV28 with TRBJ1-1; 7 nucleotides agree with TRBD1. Per germline, CDR1 MDHEN and CDR2 SYDVKM. This CDR3 has 14 residues. The V and J ends lost 4 bases and 3 bases, in that order; junction bases with no gene match: 5.

In this sample, this clone turned up once. V usage is TRBV19 and J usage is TRBJ2-6; D possibly matches TRBD1 or TRBD2 (5 bases each). CDR1 LNHDA and CDR2 SQIVND come from the germline V gene (reference sequence). This CDR3 region has 15 residues. V lost 3 bases to trimming and J lost 4 bases, with 10 bases between them. CDR3 protein: CASSIPGAGANVLTF. The CDR3 coding sequence is TGTGCCAGTAGTATCCCCGGGGCCGGGGCCAACGTCCTGACTTTC. Variable domain in full (rest from reference TRBV19 and TRBJ2-6): DGGITQSPKYLFRKEGQNVTLSCEQNLNHDAMYWYRQDPGQGLRLIYYSQIVNDFQKGDIAEGYSVSREKKESFPLTVTSAQKNPTAFYLCASSIPGAGANVLTFGAGSRLTVL.

The rearrangement joins TRBV4-1 to TRBJ1-5; a possible D gene is TRBD1 (6 bases). V gave up 1 base and J gave up 6 bases, with 16 bases separating them. In germline, CDR1 is MGHRA, CDR2 YSYEKL. The CDR3 is 16 residues long. DNA for the CDR3: TGCGCCAGCAGCCAAGGCGCTGAGGGGGGTGGTCAGCCCCAGCATTTT. This codes for CASSQGAEGGGQPQHF.

The chain joins TRBV5-1 to TRBJ1-1; 7 bases align to TRBD1. With V trimmed by 0 bases and J by 4 bases, 3 bases remained unmatched. Per the germline V gene, CDR1 is SGHRS and CDR2 is YFSETQ. The CDR3 is 14 residues long. CDR3 sequence (DNA): TGCGCCAGCAGCTTGGGACAGGGTGCCACTGAAGCTTTCTTT. Translated, it gives CASSLGQGATEAFF.

The V gene is TRBV9, the J gene TRBJ1-2; 8 bases are shared with TRBD1. The V segment lost 4 bases and the J segment 4 bases; nucleotides outside the gene matches: 9. The CDR3 runs 15 residues. Germline CDR1 is SGDLS and CDR2 is YYNGEE. This chain's CDR3 is CASSPQGASGYGYTF. The CDR3 coding sequence is TGTGCCAGCAGCCCCCAGGGGGCCTCTGGCTATGGCTACACCTTC.

On this clone: Other DNA sequences in the same sample also yield this CDR3. V usage is TRBV5-1 and J usage is TRBJ1-2, with 12 bases identical to TRBD1. V trimming: 2 bases; J trimming: 8 bases; junction bases outside the gene matches: 4. The CDR3 has 14 amino acids. In germline, CDR1 is SGHRS, CDR2 YFSETQ. The CDR3 loop is CASSLAGTGGGYTF. The CDR3 region has the DNA TGCGCCAGCAGCTTAGCCGGGACAGGGGGCGGCTACACCTTC.

This sequence joins TRBV6-6 and TRBJ1-1; D is uncertain. CDR3 length: 13 residues. Germline V gene lookup returns CDR1 MNHNY and CDR2 SVGAGI (reference sequence). V was shortened by 0 bases and J by 5 bases, with 7 bases between the two germline ends. The CDR3 sequence: CASSYSGRTEAFF. The CDR3 nucleotides are TGTGCCAGCAGTTACTCGGGGAGAACTGAAGCTTTCTTT.